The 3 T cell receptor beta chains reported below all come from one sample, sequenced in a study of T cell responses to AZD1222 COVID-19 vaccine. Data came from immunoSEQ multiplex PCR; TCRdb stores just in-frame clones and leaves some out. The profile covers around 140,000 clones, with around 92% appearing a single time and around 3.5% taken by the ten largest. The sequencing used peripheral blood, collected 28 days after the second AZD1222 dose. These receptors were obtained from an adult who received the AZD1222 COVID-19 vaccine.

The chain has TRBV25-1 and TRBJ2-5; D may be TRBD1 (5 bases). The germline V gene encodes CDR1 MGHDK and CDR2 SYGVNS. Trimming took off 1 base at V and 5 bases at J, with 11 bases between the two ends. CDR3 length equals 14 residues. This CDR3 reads CASSESQGWETQYF. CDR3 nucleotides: TGTGCCAGCAGTGAATCTCAGGGATGGGAGACCCAGTACTTC.

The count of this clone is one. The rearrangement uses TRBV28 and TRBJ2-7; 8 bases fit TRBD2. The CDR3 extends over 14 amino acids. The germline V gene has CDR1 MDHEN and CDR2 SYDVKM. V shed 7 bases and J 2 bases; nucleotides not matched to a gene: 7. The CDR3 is CASIGGGTAYEQYF. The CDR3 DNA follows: TGTGCCAGCATCGGGGGGGGCACCGCCTACGAGCAGTACTTC. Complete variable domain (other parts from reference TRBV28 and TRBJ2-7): DVKVTQSSRYLVKRTGEKVFLECVQDMDHENMFWYRQDPGLGLRLIYFSYDVKMKEKGDIPEGYSVSREKKERFSLILESASTNQTSMYLCASIGGGTAYEQYFGPGTRLTVT.

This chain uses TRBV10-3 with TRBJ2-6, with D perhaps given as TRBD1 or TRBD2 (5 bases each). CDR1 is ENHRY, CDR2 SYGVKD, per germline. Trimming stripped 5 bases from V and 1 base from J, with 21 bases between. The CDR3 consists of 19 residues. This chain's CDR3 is CAISPSPGLGFSGANVLTF. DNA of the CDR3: TGTGCCATCAGTCCCTCTCCGGGGCTAGGATTTTCTGGGGCCAACGTCCTGACTTTC.